This TCR beta chain appears in the sequencing data of a study of shared clonotypes between healthy human individuals. About the research overall: Three plates each covered CD4 naive and memory; CD8 naive two, CD8 memory one.

Libraries were prepared by immunoSEQ multiplex PCR; TCRdb keeps only in-frame clonotypes and omits some of them. Of under 600,000 clones in the sample, roughly 95% were seen once. For this clone: The antigen remains unidentified.

Study findings and constraints: Clonotypes that were shared across four donors made up about 5.1% of naive CD4 clonotypes.

Sequencing was carried out using naive CD4+ T cells sorted from blood. As for subset: CD45RA+ positively selected. This TCR came from a woman aged 25 to 39 in good health.

The CDR3 protein is CASSEGGTDTQYF. CDR3 in DNA: TGTGCCAGCAGTGAGGGGGGCACAGATACGCAGTATTTT. V usage is TRBV25-1 and J usage is TRBJ2-3; the D gene could be TRBD1 or TRBD2 (5 bases each). With 3 bases removed from V and 1 base from J, the gap between germline ends came to 5 bases. This CDR3 is built from 13 residues. Germline assignment: CDR1 MGHDK and CDR2 SYGVNS.